A selection of T cell receptor beta chains follows, all from one sample in a study of blood T cell repertoires in COVID-19. The data were produced by immunoSEQ multiplex PCR, yet TCRdb's version contains in-frame clones alone and is incomplete. The sample lists 150,000 to 200,000 clones, approximately 86% occurring once. Sequenced: PBMCs or T cells enriched from blood (not recorded which). These receptors were collected from a woman in her sixties or seventies with acute COVID-19. Both conserved end residues are trimmed from each CDR3.

V,CDR3
TRBV7-2,ASSLGGVGQGGQPQH
TRBV19,ASRNRAKNIQY
TRBV7-2,ASSFRDTMGGYT
TRBV5-4,ASSFGGGTSGNTIY
TRBV6-2/TRBV6-3,ASSYPRGGKETQY
TRBV4-2,ASSRTGGEGNTIY
TRBV7-2,ASSLTGTLYGYT
TRBV11-3,ASSAPASGGFNEQF
TRBV7-8,ASSLASAGNTIY
TRBV19,ASSITSTPLH
TRBV27,ASTFYRLAGVDEQY
TRBV6-5,ASSYSSQGATPLH
TRBV28,ASSWGGRHQETQY
TRBV19,ASRTGQVTMNTEAF
TRBV6-2/TRBV6-3,ASSTGPNEKLF
TRBV28,ASTNRTVAGGNYGYT
TRBV6-4,ASRASANTGELF
TRBV5-1,ASSLGQFQETQY
TRBV27,ASSLRVGHYDYGYT
TRBV27,ASSSGTGNQPQH
TRBV6-5,ASNIQGNTGELF
TRBV30,AWNGGGNQPQH
TRBV27,ASSSWGQGGYNEQF
TRBV2,ASYAQGTYNEQF
TRBV7-9,ASSSQGVWKPQH
TRBV19,ATQGRANEKLF
TRBV6-4,ASSGERQDTQY
TRBV19,ASSPRVFQETQY
TRBV30,AWSVRGRGRGNTIY
TRBV19,ASKLGGQATEAF
TRBV6-6,ASSQRDAYEQY
TRBV6-2/TRBV6-3,ASSFRADNSPLH
TRBV6-5,ASSYLSSGGRDEQF
TRBV9,ASSVAGGHLNTEAF
TRBV27,ASSLGRGTEAF
TRBV28,ASSLPPSGSYYNEQF
TRBV19,ASRRATDRGVSGNTIY
TRBV7-9,ASSLRGNTEAF
TRBV2,ASSLAAVLQETQY
TRBV7-2,ASSWTGVNTEAF
TRBV5-6,ASGRPTGEQF